The T cell receptor (beta chain) under discussion was sequenced for a study of shared clonotypes between healthy human individuals. CD4+ cell separation produced CD45RA+ naive and CD45RA-negative memory subsets. Deep was the level used in running the assay. Some clones are missing from TCRdb's copy, which holds only in-frame ones; the method was immunoSEQ multiplex PCR. Counted here are over a million clones, nearly 99% occurring once; the ten biggest clones make up roughly 0.4%. Germline assignment: CDR1 MGHRA and CDR2 YSYEKL. Trimming took off 0 bases at V and 0 bases at J, with 13 bases between the two ends. The CDR3 is 17 amino acids.

Sequenced input: naive CD4+ T cells sorted from blood. Subset here: CD45RA+ positively selected. The chain links TRBV4-1 to TRBJ2-3; weak D call: TRBD1 (6 bases). The TCR was taken from a man aged 25-45 years in good health. CDR3 sequence reads: CASSQETGTSSTDTQYF. The CDR3 region has the DNA TGCGCCAGCAGCCAAGAAACAGGGACATCTAGCACAGATACGCAGTATTTT.